The 32 T cell receptor beta chains presented below share a single source sample, sequenced in a study of OX40 agonist ivuxolimab in advanced cancers. Data came from immunoSEQ multiplex PCR; TCRdb stores just in-frame clones and leaves some out. The sample lists roughly 64,000 clones; 84% were seen once. The specimen comprised CD4+ or CD8+ T cells sorted from blood, sampled in a trial of the OX40 agonist ivuxolimab. These TCRs come from an adult with an advanced solid tumor such as melanoma, head and neck, liver or kidney cancer.

The chain employs TRBV7-2 and TRBJ2-6; no clear D. The CDR3 length is 16 residues. Between the trimmed V and J ends, which lost 5 bases and 1 base, there was a span of 12 bases. CDR1 and CDR2 from the germline V gene are SGHTA and FQGNSA. The DNA for the CDR3 is TGTGCCAGCAGCCAGCAAACGACATCTGGGGCCAACGTCCTGACTTTC. Translated: CASSQQTTSGANVLTF.

This clone has only a few counts. The chain recombines TRBV6-1 with TRBJ2-3; 8 bases fit TRBD1. This CDR3 is built from 14 residues. V shed 4 bases, J shed 1 base, and the junction held 1 base outside the gene matches. Germline values: CDR1 MNHNS, CDR2 SASEGT. CDR3 in amino acids: CASSVDRGTDTQYF. The CDR3, as DNA: TGTGCCAGCAGTGTGGACAGGGGCACAGATACGCAGTATTTT.

V usage is TRBV7-3 and J usage is TRBJ2-2, with D perhaps being TRBD1 or TRBD2 (6 bases each). V shed 4 bases and J shed 6 bases, with 18 bases lying between them. The CDR3 is 16 amino acids. In germline, CDR1 is SGHTA, CDR2 FQGTGA. The CDR3 region is CASSSRGGLSAGELFF. The CDR3 bases are TGTGCCAGCAGCTCCCGAGGGGGACTCAGCGCCGGGGAGCTGTTTTTT.

Here the CDR3 DNA reads TGTGCCAGCAGCTTAGAACAGGGGGTTTGGAATGAGCAGTTCTTC. Its protein is CASSLEQGVWNEQFF. The chain couples TRBV7-9 to TRBJ2-1; 8 bases line up with TRBD1. CDR1 and CDR2 from the germline V gene are SEHNR and FQNEAQ (reference sequence). This CDR3 contains 15 residues. Trimming cost V 1 base and J 7 bases; bases outside gene matches: 6. Looking up the rest from reference TRBV7-9 and TRBJ2-1 gives the full variable domain: DTGVSQNPRHKITKRGQNVTFRCDPISEHNRLYWYRQTLGQGPEFLTYFQNEAQLEKSRLLSDRFSAERPKGSFSTLEIQRTEQGDSAMYLCASSLEQGVWNEQFFGPGTRLTVL.

The chain recombines TRBV6-6 with TRBJ1-2; TRBD1 might be the D (5 bases). Germline CDR1 MNHNY, CDR2 SVGAGI (reference sequence). The CDR3 runs to 14 residues. V lost 6 bases and J 6 bases, leaving 17 bases between the germline ends. As DNA, the CDR3 is TGTGCCAGCAGCCTCCTTGTCAGGGAGAATGGCTACACCTTC. It yields the protein CASSLLVRENGYTF.

This clone has only a few counts. The V gene is TRBV14, the J gene TRBJ1-1; TRBD1 agrees at 9 bases. This CDR3 is 13 amino acids long. Germline V gene sequence: CDR1 SGHDN, CDR2 FVKESK. V lost 6 bases to trimming and J lost 4 bases; unmatched junction nucleotides: 3. DNA for the CDR3: TGTGCCAGCAGACAGACAGGGGGCACTGAAGCTTTCTTT. Protein sequence: CASRQTGGTEAFF.

This clone was found once. The genes are TRBV5-1 and TRBJ2-2, with TRBD1 matching 9 bases. From germline, CDR1 is SGHRS and CDR2 YFSETQ. There are 17 residues in the CDR3. The V and J ends lost 4 bases and 4 bases, in that order; junction bases with no gene match: 11. The CDR3 DNA reads TGCGCCAGCAGCCCCCTAACAGGGGGCCGTGGCACCGGGGAGCTGTTTTTT. This sequence encodes CASSPLTGGRGTGELFF.

The chain employs TRBV2 and TRBJ1-2; weak D call: TRBD1 (5 bases). Trimming took 6 bases from V and 5 from J, leaving 10 bases between them. The V gene's germline CDR1 is SNHLY and CDR2 FYNNEI. The length of the CDR3 is 12 residues. The CDR3, as DNA: TGTGCCAGCAGGGGGGGAGGGTATGGCTACACCTTC. This codes for CASRGGGYGYTF.

J is TRBJ2-2 and V is TRBV27; D possibly corresponds to TRBD2 (6 bases). The CDR3 covers 15 residues. V was trimmed by 5 bases and J by 9 bases, leaving 19 bases between them. CDR1 is MNHEY, CDR2 SMNVEV, per germline (reference sequence). CDR3 sequence (DNA): TGTGCCAGCAGTCCCCGGGTGGACTGGACTAGGGAGCTGTTTTTT. Translating gives CASSPRVDWTRELFF.

A single count supports this clone. The CDR3 loop reads CASSEQGAHLEQYF. The DNA for the CDR3 is TGTGCCAGCAGTGAACAGGGGGCGCATCTCGAGCAGTACTTC. The J gene is TRBJ2-7, the V gene TRBV6-1, with TRBD1 matching over 8 bases. The CDR3 is made up of 14 amino acids. Germline values: CDR1 MNHNS, CDR2 SASEGT. V lost 2 bases and J lost 6; bases outside the gene matches: 6.

V gene TRBV7-3 combines with J gene TRBJ2-3; 10 positions agree with TRBD1. The CDR3 has 14 amino acids. The V gene end was trimmed by 6 bases and the J gene end by 6 bases; junction bases not matched to a gene: 6. The germline CDR1 and CDR2 sequences are SGHTA and FQGTGA. In DNA form, the CDR3 reads TGTGCCAGCAGTCAAGGGACAGGGGCGGATACGCAGTATTTT. Protein product: CASSQGTGADTQYF.

This clone appeared a few times. The V and J genes are TRBV21-1 and TRBJ2-3; TRBD2 reflects the table's D call only, with no check against the DNA. TRBV21-1 is shown as a pseudogene. This CDR3 is 16 amino acids long. This CDR3 reads CASSKNALAHTDTQYF. For the CDR3, the DNA is TGTGCCAGCAGCAAAAACGCCCTAGCACACACAGATACGCAGTATTTT.

CDR3 region: CASRGLGVYNEQFF. CDR3 nucleotides: TGTGCCAGCAGGGGACTAGGGGTTTACAATGAGCAGTTCTTC. The gene calls are TRBV11-2 and TRBJ2-1; 8 bases align to TRBD2. Per the germline V gene, CDR1 is SGHAT and CDR2 is FQNNGV. J was trimmed by 4 bases and V by 6 bases; bases with no gene match: 5. The CDR3 sequence is 14 residues long. The full variable domain, in which reference TRBV11-2 and TRBJ2-1 provide the parts outside the CDR3, is EAGVAQSPRYKIIEKRQSVAFWCNPISGHATLYWYQQILGQGPKLLIQFQNNGVVDDSQLPKDRFSAERLKGVDSTLKIQPAKLEDSAVYLCASRGLGVYNEQFFGPGTRLTVL.

The rearrangement joins TRBV30 to TRBJ2-2; D might be TRBD1 (6 bases). CDR3 length equals 14 residues. The germline V gene has CDR1 GTSNPN and CDR2 SVGIG (reference sequence). V lost 2 bases, J lost 7 bases, and 14 bases lay in between. The CDR3 DNA reads as TGTGCCTGGAGTATTCACCAGGGGCACGGGGAGCTGTTTTTT. It codes for CAWSIHQGHGELFF.

This clone came up a few times. The chain has TRBV10-3 and TRBJ1-1; TRBD1 is a possible D gene (6 bases). V was clipped by 4 bases and J by 1 base, with 13 bases between them. This CDR3 region has 15 residues. Germline lookup yields CDR1 ENHRY and CDR2 SYGVKD. CDR3 DNA sequence: TGTGCCATCAGTGCCCAGGACAGATCGAACACTGAAGCTTTCTTT. Encoded protein: CAISAQDRSNTEAFF.

This sequence joins TRBV15 and TRBJ1-1; perhaps TRBD1 as D (5 bases). CDR1 is LNHNV and CDR2 is YYDKDF in the germline V gene (reference sequence). V gave up 0 bases and J gave up 4 bases, with 18 bases separating them. CDR3 length equals 17 residues. The CDR3 spells CATSRDRGRGAGTEAFF. In DNA form, the CDR3 reads TGTGCCACCAGCAGAGATAGGGGACGAGGGGCGGGCACTGAAGCTTTCTTT.

V and J are TRBV5-6 and TRBJ2-3; 7 bases are a match to TRBD1. The V gene's germline CDR1 is SGHDT and CDR2 YYEEEE. The ends lost 0 bases at V and 7 bases at J; junction bases unmatched: 2. The CDR3 is made up of 13 amino acids. Here the CDR3 reads CASSLDRGNTQYF. CDR3 DNA: TGTGCCAGCAGCTTGGACAGGGGAAATACGCAGTATTTT.

The chain carries TRBV27 and TRBJ1-1, with D possibly matching TRBD1 (5 bases). The germline CDR1 and CDR2 sequences are MNHEY and SMNVEV (reference sequence). This CDR3 spans 14 amino acids. V shed 3 bases and J shed 3 bases, with 11 bases lying between them. The CDR3 DNA is TGTGCCAGCAGTTTTTGGGGGGGGGACACTGAAGCTTTCTTT. Its translation is CASSFWGGDTEAFF.

The chain recombines TRBV6-6 with TRBJ2-7; D may be TRBD1 (5 bases). The CDR3 spans 12 residues. V was clipped by 6 bases and J by 3 bases, with 9 bases between them. CDR1 and CDR2 (germline): MNHNY, SVGAGI (reference sequence). CDR3 sequence reads: CASRTESYEQYF. The CDR3 DNA follows: TGTGCCAGCAGGACAGAAAGCTACGAGCAGTACTTC.

V and J are TRBV4-3 and TRBJ2-3; D may be TRBD1 (6 bases). Trimming removed 0 bases at V and 3 bases at J, with 10 bases between. The CDR3 spans 15 residues. Germline values: CDR1 LGHNA, CDR2 YSLEER. CDR3 region: CASSQDWQGTDTQYF. The CDR3 DNA is TGCGCCAGCAGCCAAGATTGGCAGGGGACAGATACGCAGTATTTT.

The chain recombines TRBV5-6 with TRBJ2-6; weak D call: TRBD1 (5 bases). CDR3 length: 15 residues. Germline V lookup: CDR1 SGHDT, CDR2 YYEEEE. Between the trimmed V and J ends, which lost 4 bases and 2 bases, there was a span of 10 bases. CDR3 in DNA: TGTGCCAGCAGCGCCAGCAGGGCTGGGGCCAACGTCCTGACTTTC. It encodes CASSASRAGANVLTF.

This sequence joins TRBV30 and TRBJ1-1; no definite D call. The CDR3 covers 14 residues. Between the trimmed V and J ends, which lost 4 bases and 4 bases, there was a span of 16 bases. Germline V CDR1 and CDR2: GTSNPN, SVGIG (reference sequence). CDR3 nucleotides: TGTGCCTGGATAAAACCCAGCCAGGCCACTGAAGCTTTCTTT. Amino acids: CAWIKPSQATEAFF. The full variable domain, rest sourced from reference TRBV30 and TRBJ1-1, is SQTIHQWPATLVQPVGSPLSLECTVEGTSNPNLYWYRQAAGRGLQLLFYSVGIGQISSEVPQNLSASRPQDRQFILSSKKLLLSDSGFYLCAWIKPSQATEAFFGQGTRLTVV.

The rearrangement links TRBV4-3 to TRBJ1-5, with no clear D. Trimming removed 0 bases from V and 1 base from J, with 13 bases in between. Germline-derived CDR1 and CDR2 are LGHNA and YSLEER. The CDR3 runs 17 residues. CDR3 DNA sequence: TGCGCCAGCAGCCAAGATCTTGGACCATGGAGCAATCAGCCCCAGCATTTT. Translated, it gives CASSQDLGPWSNQPQHF.

The chain links TRBV9 to TRBJ2-3; D is unclear. Germline V CDR1 and CDR2: SGDLS, YYNGEE. This CDR3 region has 14 residues. The ends were cut back, 2 bases at V and 1 base at J, with 8 bases in the middle. CDR3 bases: TGTGCCAGCAGCGTGAACGGAGGCACAGATACGCAGTATTTT. It translates to CASSVNGGTDTQYF.

This clone came up once. This chain uses TRBV11-3 with TRBJ2-1; 11 nucleotides match TRBD2. In germline, CDR1 is SGHNT, CDR2 YENEEA. The CDR3 totals 18 residues. Trimming at V came to 1 base and at J to 6 bases, leaving 11 bases not matched to a gene. This CDR3 is CASSLGLWGLAESNEQFF. The CDR3 nucleotides read TGTGCCAGCAGCTTAGGGTTATGGGGACTAGCGGAGTCCAATGAGCAGTTCTTC.

The chain couples TRBV9 to TRBJ1-6, with D possibly matching TRBD1 (5 bases). CDR1 SGDLS and CDR2 YYNGEE come from the germline V gene. The V end lost 0 bases, the J end lost 4 bases, and 8 bases lay between the germline ends. This CDR3 is 15 amino acids long. CDR3 sequence reads: CASSVGGAYNSPLHF. CDR3 bases: TGTGCCAGCAGCGTAGGAGGGGCATATAATTCACCCCTCCACTTT.

Here the CDR3 DNA reads TGTGCCAGCAGTCCCAACAGGGTCCATGAGCAGTTCTTC. It yields the protein CASSPNRVHEQFF. The rearrangement joins TRBV6-6 to TRBJ2-1, with D perhaps TRBD1 (6 bases). The ends were cut back, 5 bases at V and 8 bases at J, with 13 bases in the middle. The germline CDR1 and CDR2 sequences are MNHNY and SVGAGI (reference sequence). The CDR3 contains 13 residues.

This chain connects TRBV11-1 to TRBJ2-6, with D unclear. Germline lookup yields CDR1 SGHAT and CDR2 FQDESV (reference sequence). Trimming pared 4 bases from V and 2 bases from J, leaving 15 bases between. This CDR3 has 17 residues. CDR3 DNA sequence: TGTGCCAGCAGCTCCTTCGACGGATTTACTGGGGCCAACGTCCTGACTTTC. Its translation: CASSSFDGFTGANVLTF.

In nucleotides, the CDR3 is TGTGCCAGCAGCTTAGGGGGCGGAGGCTACACCTTC. Amino acids: CASSLGGGGYTF. This chain joins TRBV5-4 and TRBJ1-2; 7 nucleotides agree with TRBD1. V lost 2 bases, J lost 8 bases, and 3 bases stayed unmatched. Germline V gene lookup returns CDR1 SGHNT and CDR2 YYREEE (reference sequence). The CDR3 spans 12 residues. The full variable domain, in which reference TRBV5-4 and TRBJ1-2 provide the parts outside the CDR3, is ETGVTQSPTHLIKTRGQQVTLRCSSQSGHNTVSWYQQALGQGPQFIFQYYREEENGRGNFPPRFSGLQFPNYSSELNVNALELDDSALYLCASSLGGGGYTFGSGTRLTVV.

The chain couples TRBV27 to TRBJ1-5; 7 bases agree with TRBD1. Germline V gene lookup returns CDR1 MNHEY and CDR2 SMNVEV (reference sequence). V trimming: 5 bases; J trimming: 6 bases; junction bases outside the gene matches: 16. This CDR3 is built from 17 residues. CDR3 coding DNA: TGTGCCAGCAGTATGACCGGTAGGGAGGGGGCGGGTCAGCCCCAGCATTTT. Its translation: CASSMTGREGAGQPQHF.

This rearrangement joins TRBV5-1 to TRBJ2-5; TRBD2 agrees at 11 bases. V lost 4 bases to trimming and J lost 4 bases; unmatched junction nucleotides: 6. There are 15 residues in the CDR3. Germline values: CDR1 SGHRS, CDR2 YFSETQ. CDR3 sequence: CASSAFSGRGETQYF. The CDR3 nucleotides are TGCGCCAGCAGCGCCTTTAGCGGGAGGGGAGAGACCCAGTACTTC.

The CDR3 nucleotides read TGTGCCAGCACCGAAGGCAGAAAAAACATTCAGTACTTC. Translation gives CASTEGRKNIQYF. The genes are TRBV2 and TRBJ2-4; D call uncertain. The CDR3 spans 13 residues. The ends were cut back, 7 bases at V and 4 bases at J, with 11 bases in the middle. Germline CDR1 and CDR2: SNHLY and FYNNEI.